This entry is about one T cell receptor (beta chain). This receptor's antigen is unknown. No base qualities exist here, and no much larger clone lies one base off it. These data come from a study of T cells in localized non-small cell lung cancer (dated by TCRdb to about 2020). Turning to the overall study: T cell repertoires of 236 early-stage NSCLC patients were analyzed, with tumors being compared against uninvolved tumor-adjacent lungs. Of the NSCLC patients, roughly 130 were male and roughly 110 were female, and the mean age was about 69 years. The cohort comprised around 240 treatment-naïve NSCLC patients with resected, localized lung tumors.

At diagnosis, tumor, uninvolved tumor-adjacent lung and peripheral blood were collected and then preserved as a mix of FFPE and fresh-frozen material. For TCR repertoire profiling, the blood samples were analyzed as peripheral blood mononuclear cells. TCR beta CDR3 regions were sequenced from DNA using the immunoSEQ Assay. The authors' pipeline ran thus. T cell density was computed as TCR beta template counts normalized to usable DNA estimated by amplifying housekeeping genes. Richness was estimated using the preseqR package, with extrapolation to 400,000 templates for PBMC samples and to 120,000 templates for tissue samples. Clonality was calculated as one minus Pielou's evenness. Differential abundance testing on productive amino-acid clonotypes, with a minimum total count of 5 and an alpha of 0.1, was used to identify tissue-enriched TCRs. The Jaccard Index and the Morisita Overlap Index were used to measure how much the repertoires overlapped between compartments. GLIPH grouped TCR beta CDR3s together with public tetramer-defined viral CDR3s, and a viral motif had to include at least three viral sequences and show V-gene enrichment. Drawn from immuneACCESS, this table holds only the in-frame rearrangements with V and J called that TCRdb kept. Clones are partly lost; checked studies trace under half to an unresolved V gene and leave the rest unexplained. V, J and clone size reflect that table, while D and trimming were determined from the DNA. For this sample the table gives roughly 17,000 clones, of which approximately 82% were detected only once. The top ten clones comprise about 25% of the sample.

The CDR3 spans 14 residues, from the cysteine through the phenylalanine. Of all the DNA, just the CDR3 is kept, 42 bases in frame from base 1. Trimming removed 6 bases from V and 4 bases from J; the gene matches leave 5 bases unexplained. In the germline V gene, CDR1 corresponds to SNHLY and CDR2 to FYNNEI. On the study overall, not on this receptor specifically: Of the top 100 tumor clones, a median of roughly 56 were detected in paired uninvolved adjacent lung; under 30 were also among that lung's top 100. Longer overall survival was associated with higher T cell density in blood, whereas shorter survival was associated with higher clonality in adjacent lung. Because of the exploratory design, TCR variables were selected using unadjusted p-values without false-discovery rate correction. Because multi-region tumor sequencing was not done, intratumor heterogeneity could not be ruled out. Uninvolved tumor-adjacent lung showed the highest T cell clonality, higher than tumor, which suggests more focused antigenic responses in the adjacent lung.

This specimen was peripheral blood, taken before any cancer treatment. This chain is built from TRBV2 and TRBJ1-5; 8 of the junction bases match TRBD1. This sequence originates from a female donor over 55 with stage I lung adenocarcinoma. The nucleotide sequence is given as TGTGCCAGCAGCGACCGGGACAGGAATCAGCCCCAGCATTTT. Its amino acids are CASSDRDRNQPQHF. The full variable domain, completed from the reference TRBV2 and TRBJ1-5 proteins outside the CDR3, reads EPEVTQTPSHQVTQMGQEVILRCVPISNHLYFYWYRQILGQKVEFLVSFYNNEISEKSEIFDDQFSVERPDGSNFTLKIRSTKLEDSAMYFCASSDRDRNQPQHFGDGTRLSIL.